The 17 T cell receptor beta chains reported below all come from one sample, sequenced in a study of blood T cells in healthy people across ages. Alongside a J-beta primer mix, a sample-barcoded 5' primer served in a second PCR lasting about 7 to 12 cycles. TCRdb redid the calling of the 5' RACE reads with MiXCR, one entry per CDR3 protein. The table includes 700,000 to 1,000,000 distinct CDR3 sequences, under 45% detected once. Sequencing was done on a sample of blood. These receptors were taken from a man aged 55 to 70 in good health.

This clonotype occurred a few times. V is TRBV6-6 and J is TRBJ1-5; tentatively, D is TRBD1 (5 bases). The germline V and J ends were trimmed by 4 bases and 5 bases, with 12 bases remaining between them. Germline V lookup: CDR1 MNHNY, CDR2 SVGAGI (reference sequence). The CDR3 is made up of 14 amino acids. The CDR3 region has the DNA TGTGCCAGCAGTTCCGCAGGGACTTATCAGCCCCAGCATTTT. It is translated as CASSSAGTYQPQHF.

The chain carries TRBV3-1 and TRBJ2-7; no definite D call. Looked up from germline, CDR1 is LGHDT and CDR2 is YNNKEL (reference sequence). This CDR3 is 14 amino acids long. The V and J ends lost 5 bases and 3 bases respectively, with 14 bases between them. CDR3 nucleotides: TGTGCCAGCAGCGAGCGACCCCCGGGCTACGAGCAGTACTTC. This translates into CASSERPPGYEQYF.

Worth noting for this clonotype: One end of the junction does not line up with germline, which may come from a read error. V is TRBV18 and J is TRBJ1-2, with D unresolved. Germline values: CDR1 KGHSH, CDR2 LQKENI. The CDR3 totals 14 residues. This CDR3 reads CAGSLFGVSYGYTF. DNA for the CDR3: TGTGCCGGCTCCCTTTTTGGGGTGAGCTATGGCTACACCTTC.

On this clonotype itself: This sequence may be a read error, since a much larger clone differs from it by one base. The genes are TRBV27 and TRBJ1-6, with D unclear. The germline V gene has CDR1 MNHEY and CDR2 SMNVEV (reference sequence). Between the trimmed V and J ends, which lost 6 bases and 5 bases, there was a span of 5 bases. There are 12 residues in the CDR3. The CDR3 is CASRLNNSPLHF. CDR3 sequence (DNA): TGTGCCAGCAGGTTAAATAATTCACCCCTCCACTTT.

The chain recombines TRBV18 with TRBJ2-3; TRBD2 matches 10 bases. J gave up 1 base and V 3 bases, and 7 bases lay outside the gene matches. Germline V gives CDR1 KGHSH, CDR2 LQKENI. The length of the CDR3 is 17 residues. The CDR3 is CASSPYLAGGRTDTQYF. In DNA form, the CDR3 reads TGTGCCAGCTCACCTTACTTAGCGGGGGGACGCACAGATACGCAGTATTTT.

The chain has TRBV4-1 and TRBJ2-7; tentative D call: TRBD2 (5 bases). In germline, CDR1 is MGHRA, CDR2 YSYEKL. There are 19 residues in the CDR3. V lost 4 bases and J lost 7, with 32 bases in between. This CDR3 is CASSPRAGGHPNSAREQYF. The CDR3 DNA sequence: TGCGCCAGCAGCCCCCGCGCGGGTGGGCACCCAAACTCCGCACGGGAGCAGTACTTC.

This sequence joins TRBV5-5 and TRBJ1-5; weak D call: TRBD1 (6 bases). V lost 1 base, J lost 5 bases, and 13 bases lay in between. This CDR3 is 15 amino acids long. The germline V gene has CDR1 SGHKS and CDR2 YYEKEE (reference sequence). Here the CDR3 reads CASSLWGAPDQPQHF. The CDR3 DNA sequence: TGTGCCAGCAGCTTGTGGGGGGCGCCGGATCAGCCCCAGCATTTT.

This clonotype was picked up many times. A junction end diverges from the germline sequence, so it may reflect a read error. The chain has TRBV18 and TRBJ2-5, with D possibly matching TRBD2 (5 bases). Germline CDR1 reads KGHSH; CDR2 reads LQKENI. The CDR3 has 12 amino acids. In DNA, the CDR3 is TGCGCCAGCAGTCCCTCGGGGGAGACCCAGTACTTC. Translated: CASSPSGETQYF.

Turning to this clonotype: A read error is possible here, since a much larger clone lies one base away. The CDR3 loop is CASSPSYPRLGDEQYF. The DNA of the CDR3 is TGTGCCAGCAGCCCGAGCTACCCCCGACTAGGGGATGAGCAGTACTTC. The chain carries TRBV5-6 and TRBJ2-4; D possibly corresponds to TRBD2 (6 bases). The germline V gene has CDR1 SGHDT and CDR2 YYEEEE. Trimming pared 4 bases from V and 13 bases from J, leaving 27 bases between. CDR3 length: 16 amino acids.

The J gene is TRBJ2-6, the V gene TRBV6-4; possible D gene TRBD1, 6 bases. Germline CDR1 reads MRHNA; CDR2 reads SNTAGT. The CDR3 extends over 15 amino acids. The ends were cut back, 2 bases at V and 1 base at J, with 6 bases in the middle. For the CDR3, the DNA is TGTGCCAGCAGTGACGGACAGTCTGGGGCCAACGTCCTGACTTTC. Its translation: CASSDGQSGANVLTF.

Details on this clonotype: Germline and junction disagree at one end, which may indicate a read error. The rearrangement joins TRBV5-5 to TRBJ1-4; the match to TRBD1 covers 8 bases. Germline loops: CDR1 SGHKS, CDR2 YYEKEE (reference sequence). This CDR3 contains 15 residues. This CDR3 reads CANSSQGQVREKLFF. The CDR3 DNA reads TGTGCCAACAGCTCCCAGGGACAGGTCAGAGAAAAACTGTTTTTT.

This clonotype was counted between two and nine times. The CDR3 DNA reads as TGCGCCAGCAGCCAAGAGGGGGCGGATGAGCAGTTCTTC. Its protein is CASSQEGADEQFF. The chain links TRBV4-3 to TRBJ2-1; tentatively, D is TRBD1 (6 bases). V was trimmed by 0 bases and J by 8 bases, leaving 8 bases between them. Germline V gene sequence: CDR1 LGHNA, CDR2 YSLEER. The CDR3 extends over 13 amino acids.

The rearrangement links TRBV20-1 to TRBJ2-5; weak D call: TRBD2 (5 bases). This CDR3 region has 12 residues. The V end lost 1 base, the J end lost 11 bases, and 14 bases lay between the germline ends. CDR1 is DFQATT and CDR2 is SNEGSKA in the germline V gene (reference sequence). CDR3 loop: CSARGTHPLQYF. Here the CDR3 DNA reads TGCAGTGCTAGAGGGACTCACCCCCTGCAGTACTTC.

The V and J genes are TRBV20-1 and TRBJ2-3, with 8 bases lining up with TRBD2. The trim removed 2 bases at V and 2 bases at J, leaving 3 bases unmatched. This CDR3 has 14 amino acids. Per germline, CDR1 DFQATT and CDR2 SNEGSKA (reference sequence). CDR3 coding DNA: TGCAGTGCTAGATTAGCGGGGACCACAGATACGCAGTATTTT. Amino acid sequence: CSARLAGTTDTQYF.

This clonotype was seen repeatedly, ten times or more. The rearrangement uses TRBV7-2 and TRBJ2-1; 12 bases are a match to TRBD2. The CDR3 loop spans 16 amino acids. Germline lookup yields CDR1 SGHTA and CDR2 FQGNSA. V trimming: 3 bases; J trimming: 3 bases; junction bases outside the gene matches: 3. The CDR3 nucleotides read TGTGCCAGCAGCTTGCAACTAGCGGGGGGCTACAATGAGCAGTTCTTC. The encoded protein is CASSLQLAGGYNEQFF.

The genes are TRBV7-9 and TRBJ2-7, with unresolved D. The germline V gene has CDR1 SEHNR and CDR2 FQNEAQ (reference sequence). CDR3 size: 12 residues. Between the trimmed V and J ends, which lost 5 bases and 4 bases, there was a span of 9 bases. CDR3 nucleotides: TGTGCCAGCAGCCGCGTACTGTACGAGCAGTACTTC. Amino acid sequence: CASSRVLYEQYF.

The chain uses TRBV15 and TRBJ2-7, with 7 bases that match TRBD1. CDR1 is LNHNV and CDR2 is YYDKDF in the germline V gene (reference sequence). V was clipped by 3 bases and J by 2 bases; unmatched bases: 4. The CDR3 has 14 amino acids. The CDR3 sequence is CATSSRDSAYEQYF. The DNA of the CDR3 is TGTGCCACCAGCAGCCGGGACAGTGCCTACGAGCAGTACTTC.